This TCR beta chain was documented in a study of neurological immune-mediated disorders. Whole-study results and caveats: Phylogenetic grouping placed 18 of 34 multiple sclerosis patients' repertoires in one related-CDR3 cluster, a possible signature.

The ends lost 5 bases at V and 13 bases at J; junction bases unmatched: 10. The germline CDR1 and CDR2 sequences are SGHTA and FQGNSA. The length of the CDR3 is 13 residues. A single record per CDR3 protein comes from TCRdb applying MiXCR to the 5' RACE reads. The table lists more than 45,000 distinct CDR3 sequences, 3% to 4.5% of them singletons. This clonotype appeared many times. The antigen remains undetermined. V gene TRBV7-2 combines with J gene TRBJ2-2; 7 bases are a match to TRBD1. Source material: PBMCs. The clonotype originates from a woman aged 25 to 45 with multiple sclerosis. The CDR3 nucleotides are TGTGCCAGCAGCCGGACCGGGACAGAAAGGCTGTTTTTT. Its protein is CASSRTGTERLFF.